Listed here is a single T cell receptor beta chain. The data derive from a study of CXCR3-negative and CXCR3-positive naive CD8 T cells. The study made its TRB cDNA libraries by 5' RACE, adding UMI labels. TCRdb reprocessed the 5' RACE reads and stores each CDR3 protein as one record, lacking DNA. This table lists about 50,000 distinct CDR3 sequences. The clonotype was recovered from a human donor in good health. Some clones in this sample may be carry-over from other donors' samples. Input material: naive CXCR3- CD8+ T cells from blood. Specified subset: CD45RO-CCR7+CD27+CD95- naive CD8+ T cells lacking CXCR3 (TNR3-).

The CDR3 reads CASRTSGGAPHEQYF. This chain connects TRBV28 to TRBJ2-7; lacking DNA, the TRBD2 call made by TCRdb goes unchecked. CDR1 and CDR2 (germline): MDHEN, SYDVKM. The CDR3 spans 15 residues.